The 29 T cell receptor beta chains presented below share a single source sample, sequenced in a study of blood T cells in healthy people across ages. For the second PCR, which ran for about 6 to 12 cycles, a sample-barcoded 5' primer and a J-beta primer mix were used. TCRdb called the 5' RACE reads again in MiXCR, with one record for every CDR3 protein. The sample lists roughly 1 million distinct CDR3 sequences, approximately 25% seen once, with about 0.72% in the top ten. These records were also assigned to another study, of T cells of mothers and their children.

The sample comprised blood. The receptors come from a girl aged 2-9 years in good health.

The chain joins TRBV11-2 to TRBJ2-1; D unresolved. The CDR3 is 17 residues long. Deletions cut 0 bases from V and 0 bases from J, with 12 bases between. CDR1 is SGHAT, CDR2 FQNNGV, per germline. This CDR3 is CASSLEWRSSSYNEQFF. The CDR3 coding sequence is TGTGCCAGCAGCTTAGAATGGCGTTCGAGCTCCTACAATGAGCAGTTCTTC.

This clonotype was observed a handful of times. V usage is TRBV7-9 and J usage is TRBJ2-1, with no clear D. Trimming took off 2 bases at V and 5 bases at J, with 7 bases between the two ends. The CDR3 totals 13 residues. Germline CDR1 is SEHNR and CDR2 is FQNEAQ (reference sequence). CDR3 in DNA: TGTGCCAGCAGCTTATGGGCGGACAATGAGCAGTTCTTC. Translation gives CASSLWADNEQFF.

V gene TRBV7-2 combines with J gene TRBJ2-5, with D possibly matching TRBD2 (5 bases). Per the germline V gene, CDR1 is SGHTA and CDR2 is FQGNSA. This CDR3 is built from 16 residues. V was clipped by 2 bases and J by 5 bases, with 18 bases between them. The CDR3 protein is CASSLIPYEGTETQYF. CDR3 DNA: TGTGCCAGCAGCTTAATTCCCTATGAGGGCACGGAGACCCAGTACTTC.

The chain carries TRBV14 and TRBJ2-1; D not certain. The CDR3 totals 18 residues. V was cut by 5 bases and J by 0 bases, with 20 bases left in between. CDR1 SGHDN and CDR2 FVKESK come from the germline V gene. CDR3 amino acids: CASSLPYHMGSSYNEQFF. For the CDR3, the DNA is TGTGCCAGCAGCTTGCCTTACCATATGGGATCCTCCTACAATGAGCAGTTCTTC.

The V gene is TRBV12-3 or TRBV12-4, the J gene TRBJ2-1, with TRBD2 matching over 7 bases. This CDR3 has 15 amino acids. J lost 9 bases, V lost 5 bases, and 13 bases had no gene match. CDR3 sequence reads: CASSPPSGSYGEQFF. The CDR3 nucleotides read TGTGCCAGCAGTCCGCCTAGCGGATCCTACGGTGAGCAGTTCTTC.

The V gene is TRBV7-9, the J gene TRBJ2-7; D is undetermined. CDR3 size: 13 residues. CDR1 and CDR2 from the germline V gene are SEHNR and FQNEAQ (reference sequence). The CDR3 reads CAPRKVDAYEQYF. In nucleotides, the CDR3 is TGTGCGCCGAGGAAGGTCGACGCGTACGAGCAGTACTTC.

This clonotype has just a few counts. The rearrangement uses TRBV27 and TRBJ2-7; possible D gene TRBD1, 6 bases. V was cut by 0 bases and J by 2 bases, with 8 bases left in between. The germline V gene has CDR1 MNHEY and CDR2 SMNVEV (reference sequence). The CDR3 length is 14 residues. CDR3 loop: CASSLSNRAYEQYF. In DNA form, the CDR3 reads TGTGCCAGCAGTTTATCGAACAGGGCCTACGAGCAGTACTTC.

The chain carries TRBV29-1 and TRBJ2-7, with D perhaps matching TRBD2 (6 bases). Germline V CDR1 and CDR2: SQVTM, ANQGSEA. The V end was cut by 5 bases, the J end by 2 bases, with 10 bases between. The CDR3 consists of 12 residues. The CDR3 DNA follows: TGCAGCGTTCGGGACTTCACCTACGAGCAGTACTTC. Protein product: CSVRDFTYEQYF.

In this sample, this clonotype turned up a few times. The V and J genes are TRBV7-9 and TRBJ1-2; D unclear. This CDR3 has 13 residues. Trimming stripped 5 bases from V and 4 bases from J, with 11 bases between. Germline CDR1 SEHNR, CDR2 FQNEAQ (reference sequence). The CDR3 DNA sequence: TGTGCCAGCAGCCCTCCCGCAGCCTATGGCTACACCTTC. Its translation: CASSPPAAYGYTF.

The rearrangement uses TRBV15 and TRBJ1-6; D is possibly TRBD1 (5 bases). The germline V and J ends were trimmed by 0 bases and 7 bases, with 13 bases remaining between them. The germline V gene encodes CDR1 LNHNV and CDR2 YYDKDF (reference sequence). The CDR3 is 16 amino acids. The CDR3 coding sequence is TGTGCCACCAGCAGAGACGGGACCCTCGTGAATTCACCCCTCCACTTT. The encoded protein is CATSRDGTLVNSPLHF.

This chain connects TRBV7-9 to TRBJ2-1, with a tentative D call TRBD1 (5 bases). The germline V gene encodes CDR1 SEHNR and CDR2 FQNEAQ (reference sequence). Trimming took 1 base from V and 4 from J, leaving 11 bases between them. The CDR3 loop spans 15 amino acids. The CDR3 loop is CASSLEAGPYNEQFF. The CDR3 region has the DNA TGTGCCAGCAGCTTAGAAGCAGGGCCATACAATGAGCAGTTCTTC.

This clonotype was picked up a small number of times. The chain joins TRBV7-9 to TRBJ2-7, with TRBD2 matching 9 bases. The tail of the sequence fits TRBJ2-5 better, so the J call may be wrong. Germline CDR1 and CDR2: SEHNR and FQNEAQ (reference sequence). This CDR3 contains 15 residues. The CDR3 sequence: CASSLASGGLETQYF. The CDR3 DNA reads TGTGCCAGCAGCTTAGCAAGCGGGGGGCTGGAGACCCAGTACTTC.

In this sample, this clonotype turned up a few times. The rearrangement joins TRBV29-1 to TRBJ1-2, with D perhaps TRBD1 (5 bases). The CDR3 runs to 13 residues. The V end was cut by 7 bases, the J end by 2 bases, with 14 bases between. Germline lookup yields CDR1 SQVTM and CDR2 ANQGSEA. This CDR3 is CSGGGAGNYGYTF. CDR3 nucleotide sequence: TGCAGCGGGGGAGGGGCCGGGAACTATGGCTACACCTTC.

This clonotype occurred a few times. The chain joins TRBV10-3 to TRBJ2-7; 7 bases fit TRBD2. Germline values: CDR1 ENHRY, CDR2 SYGVKD. This CDR3 contains 13 residues. V gave up 6 bases and J gave up 6 bases; unmatched junction bases: 8. CDR3 loop: CAIRASGEGEQYF. For the CDR3, the DNA is TGTGCCATCAGGGCTAGCGGCGAGGGCGAGCAGTACTTC.

This clonotype was recorded a few times. CDR3 DNA sequence: TGCAGTGCTAGGCCCAGGGGTGGGGATACGCAGTATTTT. Encoded protein: CSARPRGGDTQYF. V is TRBV20-1 and J is TRBJ2-3; D may be TRBD1 (6 bases). In germline, CDR1 is DFQATT, CDR2 SNEGSKA (reference sequence). This CDR3 is 13 amino acids long. The V and J ends lost 3 bases and 6 bases respectively, with 13 bases between them.

The rearrangement uses TRBV5-1 and TRBJ1-4, with no clear D. From germline, CDR1 is SGHRS and CDR2 YFSETQ. The CDR3 runs 14 residues. Deletions cut 3 bases from V and 6 bases from J, with 12 bases between. Here the CDR3 reads CASSYARGDEKLFF. The CDR3 nucleotides are TGCGCCAGCAGCTATGCCCGGGGAGATGAAAAACTGTTTTTT.

J is TRBJ2-3 and V is TRBV14; no definite D call. CDR3 length: 14 residues. Germline V CDR1 and CDR2: SGHDN, FVKESK. Deletions cut 4 bases from V and 2 bases from J, with 10 bases between. CDR3 in DNA: TGTGCCAGCAGCCCTCACGACTCCACAGATACGCAGTATTTT. Amino acid sequence: CASSPHDSTDTQYF.

This clonotype was recorded only once. The gene calls are TRBV7-9 and TRBJ1-2; D is uncertain. The CDR3 totals 12 residues. Trimming removed 2 bases at V and 6 bases at J, with 7 bases between. In germline, CDR1 is SEHNR, CDR2 FQNEAQ (reference sequence). The CDR3 protein is CASSLPDHGYTF. In nucleotides, the CDR3 is TGTGCCAGCAGCTTACCCGACCATGGCTACACCTTC.

This rearrangement joins TRBV6-5 to TRBJ2-2; perhaps TRBD2 as D (5 bases). Trimming took off 0 bases at V and 7 bases at J, with 21 bases between the two ends. This CDR3 spans 18 amino acids. Germline values: CDR1 MNHEY, CDR2 SVGAGI. In DNA, the CDR3 is TGTGCCAGCAGTTACTCGAGTTTTGGGAGCGGTCGCGGCGGGGAGCTGTTTTTT. Its translation: CASSYSSFGSGRGGELFF.

This clonotype has a handful of counts. The rearrangement links TRBV6-1 to TRBJ2-5, with D possibly TRBD1 on 5 matching bases. The J call is doubtful: the DNA matches TRBJ2-7 better. The CDR3 is 12 amino acids. Looked up from germline, CDR1 is MNHNS and CDR2 is SASEGT. CDR3 sequence: CASRSGWLEQYF. CDR3 bases: TGTGCCAGCAGATCAGGGTGGCTCGAGCAGTACTTC.

The chain has TRBV20-1 and TRBJ2-4, with D tentatively TRBD1 (5 bases). The germline V gene encodes CDR1 DFQATT and CDR2 SNEGSKA (reference sequence). This CDR3 is 14 amino acids long. Trimming took off 0 bases at V and 0 bases at J, with 6 bases between the two ends. CDR3 nucleotide sequence: TGCAGTGCTAGAGAAGGGGTAGCCAAAAACATTCAGTACTTC. This gives the protein CSAREGVAKNIQYF.

This clonotype occurred a few times. This sequence joins TRBV20-1 and TRBJ2-4, with 12 bases identical to TRBD2. This CDR3 is built from 17 residues. Germline lookup yields CDR1 DFQATT and CDR2 SNEGSKA (reference sequence). The J segment lost 1 base and the V segment lost 5 bases, leaving 9 bases of the junction unmatched. CDR3 amino acids: CSARGTSGRAAKNIQYF. The CDR3 bases are TGCAGTGCTCGGGGGACTAGCGGGCGCGCGGCCAAAAACATTCAGTACTTC.

The rearrangement links TRBV7-2 to TRBJ1-1, with D uncertain. V was shortened by 2 bases and J by 6 bases, with 13 bases between the two germline ends. Germline values: CDR1 SGHTA, CDR2 FQGNSA. The CDR3 is made up of 14 amino acids. Written as DNA, the CDR3 is TGTGCCAGCAGCTTAATTGGAATAAAGGCTGAAGCTTTCTTT. It specifies CASSLIGIKAEAFF.

This clonotype has only a few counts. This chain links TRBV12-3 or TRBV12-4 with TRBJ1-1; D is uncertain. With 6 bases removed from V and 6 bases from J, the gap between germline ends came to 17 bases. The CDR3 has 14 amino acids. The CDR3 DNA reads TGTGCCAGCAGCATCCGGCAAGGGTGGTCTGAAGCTTTCTTT. Its protein product is CASSIRQGWSEAFF.

The table lists this clonotype with a few counts. The gene calls are TRBV5-1 and TRBJ2-1, with 11 bases aligning to TRBD2. J gave up 10 bases and V 5 bases, and 11 bases lay outside the gene matches. This CDR3 spans 15 amino acids. Germline V lookup: CDR1 SGHRS, CDR2 YFSETQ. The CDR3: CASRLSSGRTEEQFF. CDR3 in DNA: TGCGCCAGCAGGCTTTCTAGCGGGAGGACCGAGGAGCAGTTCTTC. The full variable domain, completed using reference TRBV5-1 and TRBJ2-1, is KAGVTQTPRYLIKTRGQQVTLSCSPISGHRSVSWYQQTPGQGLQFLFEYFSETQRNKGNFPGRFSGRQFSNSRSEMNVSTLELGDSALYLCASRLSSGRTEEQFFGPGTRLTVL.

This chain uses TRBV2 with TRBJ1-2, with D uncertain. Germline values: CDR1 SNHLY, CDR2 FYNNEI. The CDR3 is 14 residues long. The V end lost 7 bases, the J end lost 3 bases, and 15 bases lay between the germline ends. The CDR3 DNA reads as TGTGCCAGCAAGGAAACAGCTATTCACTATGGCTACACCTTC. Its protein product is CASKETAIHYGYTF.

The chain uses TRBV5-1 and TRBJ1-1; 7 positions match TRBD1. CDR3 length: 15 residues. The ends lost 8 bases at V and 6 bases at J; junction bases unmatched: 16. Per the germline V gene, CDR1 is SGHRS and CDR2 is YFSETQ. This CDR3 reads CASTDRVSELSEAFF. The DNA for the CDR3 is TGCGCCAGTACCGACAGGGTAAGCGAGTTGTCTGAAGCTTTCTTT.

This chain connects TRBV28 to TRBJ1-2; the match to TRBD1 covers 10 bases. Germline V gene sequence: CDR1 MDHEN, CDR2 SYDVKM. The CDR3 runs 13 residues. After removal of 11 bases from V and 8 bases from J, the junction contained 11 bases not matched to a gene. The CDR3 nucleotides are TGTGCCGGGGCCGGGACAGGGGCCGCAGGCTACACCTTC. As protein: CAGAGTGAAGYTF.

The J gene is TRBJ2-5, the V gene TRBV25-1; D call uncertain. Trimming left V 1 base short and J 6 bases short, with 3 bases between. The CDR3 is made up of 11 amino acids. Per the germline V gene, CDR1 is MGHDK and CDR2 is SYGVNS. The CDR3 spells CASSELKTQYF. The CDR3 coding sequence is TGTGCCAGCAGTGAATTGAAGACCCAGTACTTC. Together with reference TRBV25-1 and TRBJ2-5, the CDR3 gives the full variable domain: EADIYQTPRYLVIGTGKKITLECSQTMGHDKMYWYQQDPGMELHLIHYSYGVNSTEKGDLSSESTVSRIRTEHFPLTLESARPSHTSQYLCASSELKTQYFGPGTRLLVL.